The present TCR beta chain was sequenced within a study of blood T cells in healthy people across ages. This clonotype was counted once. Its antigen is currently unknown. One end of the junction fails to match germline, which may point to a read error. Points from the study as a whole: Diversity figures based on one million T cells were deemed too low. Per million T cells, TCR beta diversity dropped roughly linearly as age increased. PBMC samples, being unsorted, prevented any conclusive comparison of naive and antigen-experienced cells.

The second PCR ran roughly 6 to 11 cycles with a sample-barcoded 5' primer and J-beta primers. Each CDR3 protein is one row after TCRdb ran MiXCR on the 5' RACE reads. The data show hundreds of thousands of distinct CDR3 sequences, around 43% seen once. The CDR3 is 14 amino acids. Germline assignment: CDR1 SGHTA and CDR2 FQGNSA. J is TRBJ2-5 and V is TRBV7-2; TRBD1 matches at 7 bases. Sample: blood. The sequence derives from a man aged 55-75 years in good health. CDR3 sequence: CASSFRDRQEAQYF. The CDR3 nucleotides read TGTGCCAGCAGCTTCCGGGACAGACAAGAGGCCCAGTACTTC.